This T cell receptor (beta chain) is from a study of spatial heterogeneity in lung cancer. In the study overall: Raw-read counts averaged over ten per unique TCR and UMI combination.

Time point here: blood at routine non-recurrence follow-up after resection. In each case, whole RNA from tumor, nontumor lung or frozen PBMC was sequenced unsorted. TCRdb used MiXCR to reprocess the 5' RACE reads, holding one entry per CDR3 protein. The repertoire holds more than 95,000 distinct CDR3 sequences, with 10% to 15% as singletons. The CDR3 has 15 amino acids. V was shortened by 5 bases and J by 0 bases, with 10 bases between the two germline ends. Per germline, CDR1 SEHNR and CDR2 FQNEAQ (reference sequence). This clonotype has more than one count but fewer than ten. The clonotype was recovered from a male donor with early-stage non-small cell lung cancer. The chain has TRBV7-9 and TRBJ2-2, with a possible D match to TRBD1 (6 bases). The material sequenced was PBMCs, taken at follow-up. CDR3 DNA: TGTGCCAGCAGCCAACGACAGGCGAACACCGGGGAGCTGTTTTTT. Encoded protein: CASSQRQANTGELFF.